The entry below describes one T cell receptor beta chain. The sample is drawn from a study of blood T cell repertoires in COVID-19. Study-wide background: The cDNA or gDNA used as material had been derived from T cells, B-cell-depleted T cells, or PBMCs.

This CDR3 is built from 13 residues. V shed 5 bases, J shed 6 bases, and the junction held 2 bases outside the gene matches. In germline, CDR1 is SGHNT, CDR2 YYREEE (reference sequence). The repertoire was sequenced with immunoSEQ multiplex PCR; TCRdb's copy has only in-frame clones and lacks some. The sample has 90,000 to 150,000 clones, around 85% seen once; the top ten hold around 2.5%. This TCR was recovered from a man aged 45 to 65 with acute or convalescent COVID-19. This chain links TRBV5-4 with TRBJ2-3; 11 bases match TRBD2. Sequenced: peripheral blood. The chain's CDR3 is CASRASGRDTQYF. The CDR3 coding sequence is TGTGCCAGCAGGGCTAGCGGGAGGGATACGCAGTATTTT.